The clone carrying this T cell receptor (beta chain) is a singleton in its sample. J was trimmed by 3 bases and V by 5 bases; bases with no gene match: 0. CDR3 length: 11 residues. Germline V gene data show CDR1 as DFQATT and CDR2 as SNEGSKA (reference sequence). This sample is drawn from a study of OX40 agonist ivuxolimab in advanced cancers. On the study more broadly: Patients received ivuxolimab, an intravenous treatment, every 2 weeks at 0.01 to 10 mg/kg.

Produced via immunoSEQ multiplex PCR; TCRdb's table is partial and in-frame only. The sample holds some 70,000 clones, around nine tenths seen once. The chain recombines TRBV20-1 with TRBJ2-5; 7 bases are shared with TRBD1. Sequencing used CD4+ or CD8+ T cells sorted from blood, obtained in a trial of the OX40 agonist ivuxolimab. The source is an adult with an advanced solid tumor such as melanoma, head and neck, liver or kidney cancer. In nucleotides, the CDR3 is TGCAGTGCTGACAGGGAAGAGACCCAGTACTTC. This encodes CSADREETQYF.